This entry is about one T cell receptor beta chain. Its antigen is as yet unknown. Unique molecular identifiers were present in the TCR beta cDNA libraries. Yield was 450,000 to 650,000 cDNA molecules from approximately 0.91 to 9.4 million T cells. MiXCR, run by TCRdb on the PCR reads, gives a single entry per CDR3 protein. This table has 600,000 to 750,000 distinct CDR3 sequences, 55% to 60% appearing once. The record originates from a study of post-analysis software for immune sequencing data. For the study at large: The disease courses covered relapsing-remitting, secondary progressive and progressive-relapsing multiple sclerosis.

After removal of 4 bases from V and 6 bases from J, the junction contained 8 bases not matched to a gene. Germline values: CDR1 MNHNY, CDR2 SVGAGI (reference sequence). The length of the CDR3 is 14 residues. Overall study findings and caveats: Significantly lower normalized Chao1 diversity was found in patients with multiple sclerosis relative to controls. Samples from a shared batch, those prepared together, strongly co-clustered by F measure. Roughly five TRBV segments were more frequent in patients than controls; TRBV5-6, TRBV5-1 and TRBV20-1 belonged to this group.

The rearrangement uses TRBV6-6 and TRBJ2-7, with 8 bases identical to TRBD1. Sequenced sample: blood. The source is a girl aged 2 to 10 with multiple sclerosis. The CDR3 DNA reads TGTGCCAGCAGTTTGACAGGGGCTAGTACCGAGCAGTACTTC. Its translation is CASSLTGASTEQYF.